Each of the 13 T cell receptor beta chains below was sequenced from the same sample in a study of CD8+CD57+ T cells in acquired aplastic anemia. Genomic DNA provided the template from which TCR beta VDJ and CDR3 profiles were obtained. TCRdb passed the reads through MiXCR, listing each CDR3 protein once. The table shows hundreds of thousands of distinct CDR3 sequences, with about half occurring only once. Before being chosen for sequencing, patients had shown CD8+CD57+ cell expansion by flow cytometry. The specimen sequenced was sorted CD4+, CD8+, or CD8+CD57+ T cells (not recorded which) from PBMCs. These receptors all come from a human donor with aplastic anemia.

Many counts were recorded for this clonotype. The rearrangement links TRBV20-1 to TRBJ1-6, with D perhaps matching TRBD1 (6 bases). This CDR3 comprises 15 residues. Between the trimmed V and J ends, which lost 3 bases and 8 bases, there was a span of 17 bases. The germline V gene has CDR1 DFQATT and CDR2 SNEGSKA (reference sequence). CDR3 protein: CSASTNRVRDSPLHF. The CDR3 DNA sequence: TGCAGTGCTAGCACTAACAGGGTTAGGGATTCACCCCTCCACTTT.

The gene calls are TRBV7-2 and TRBJ1-1; maybe TRBD1 (6 bases). Trimming stripped 5 bases from V and 11 bases from J, with 24 bases between. The germline V gene encodes CDR1 SGHTA and CDR2 FQGNSA. The CDR3 runs to 15 residues. The DNA of the CDR3 is TGTGCCAGCAGCCCAAGGGGACTAGCGGGGGGCGACGCTTTCTTT. Protein: CASSPRGLAGGDAFF. Based on the CDR3 plus reference TRBV7-2 and TRBJ1-1, the full variable domain is GAGVSQSPSNKVTEKGKDVELRCDPISGHTALYWYRQSLGQGLEFLIYFQGNSAPDKSGLPSDRFSAERTGGSVSTLTIQRTQQEDSAVYLCASSPRGLAGGDAFFGQGTRLTVV.

This clonotype was detected many times. The chain couples TRBV20-1 to TRBJ1-1; D is possibly TRBD1 (6 bases). Germline CDR1 and CDR2: DFQATT and SNEGSKA (reference sequence). This CDR3 is 13 amino acids long. Trimming cost V 2 bases and J 2 bases, with 9 bases left between them. The CDR3 region has the DNA TGCAGTGCTAGACAGACAGGAAACACTGAAGCTTTCTTT. Translating gives CSARQTGNTEAFF.

The sample holds many counts of this clonotype. This chain uses TRBV5-1 with TRBJ2-6; D remains ambiguous. Deletions cut 0 bases from V and 0 bases from J, with 7 bases between. This CDR3 is built from 16 residues. The germline V gene encodes CDR1 SGHRS and CDR2 YFSETQ. The CDR3 nucleotides read TGCGCCAGCAGCTTGGCTTCGACCTCTGGGGCCAACGTCCTGACTTTC. Encoded protein: CASSLASTSGANVLTF. Together with reference TRBV5-1 and TRBJ2-6, the CDR3 gives the full variable domain: KAGVTQTPRYLIKTRGQQVTLSCSPISGHRSVSWYQQTPGQGLQFLFEYFSETQRNKGNFPGRFSGRQFSNSRSEMNVSTLELGDSALYLCASSLASTSGANVLTFGAGSRLTVL.

This clonotype was counted ten times or more. The rearrangement links TRBV6-5 to TRBJ1-5; 7 bases map to TRBD1. J lost 3 bases, V lost 2 bases, and 1 base had no gene match. The CDR3 sequence is 14 residues long. CDR1 is MNHEY and CDR2 is SVGAGI in the germline V gene. The CDR3 sequence is CASSYTGDNQPQHF. As DNA, the CDR3 is TGTGCCAGCAGTTACACAGGGGACAATCAGCCCCAGCATTTT.

As for this clonotype: A much larger clone is a single base away; this may be a read error. The conserved phenylalanine or tryptophan normally closing the CDR3 is absent here, so this likely arose from a read error. The rearrangement uses TRBV5-1 and TRBJ1-5, with D perhaps matching TRBD1 (5 bases). Germline loops: CDR1 SGHRS, CDR2 YFSETQ. V lost 3 bases to trimming and J lost 1 base, with 11 bases between them. CDR3 size: 15 residues. This chain's CDR3 is CASSYSGGSNQPQHL. Here the CDR3 DNA reads TGCGCCAGCAGCTATTCGGGGGGGAGCAATCAGCCCCAGCATCTT.

On this clonotype itself: This clone may be a read error of a much larger clone one base away. The V and J genes are TRBV7-3 and TRBJ1-6; D not resolved. From germline, CDR1 is SGHTA and CDR2 FQGTGA. The CDR3 consists of 15 residues. CDR3 amino acids: CAGSSEQPHNSPLHF. The CDR3 coding sequence is TGTGCCGGCAGCTCAGAGCAGCCTCATAATTCACCCCTCCACTTT.

This clonotype occurred many times. The rearrangement uses TRBV19 and TRBJ2-6, with TRBD1 matching 11 bases. J was trimmed by 4 bases and V by 7 bases; bases with no gene match: 9. CDR3 size: 17 residues. Germline V gene data show CDR1 as LNHDA and CDR2 as SQIVND (reference sequence). The CDR3 DNA reads as TGTGCCAGTACTCCGGACAGGGGGCGGGCGGGGGCCAACGTCCTGACTTTC. Its protein product is CASTPDRGRAGANVLTF.

This clonotype was seen many times. The chain recombines TRBV7-2 with TRBJ2-5, with 14 bases matching TRBD2. Trimming removed 4 bases from V and 2 bases from J; junction bases left unmatched: 3. CDR1 SGHTA and CDR2 FQGNSA come from the germline V gene. The CDR3 totals 16 residues. CDR3 DNA: TGTGCCAGCAGCTCCCGACTAGCGGGGGGGCAAGAGACCCAGTACTTC. Its protein is CASSSRLAGGQETQYF.

On this clonotype: This may arise from a read error, as a much more abundant clone is one base away. The J gene is TRBJ1-1, the V gene TRBV19; D unresolved. Germline V gene data show CDR1 as LNHDA and CDR2 as SQIVND (reference sequence). This CDR3 spans 17 amino acids. In DNA, the CDR3 is TGTGCCAGTAGTATATTTCCCGACGCCTCCATGAACACTGAAGCTTCCTTT. Translating gives CASSIFPDASMNTEASF.

This clonotype was seen more than once but under ten times. The chain is built from TRBV2 and TRBJ1-2, with TRBD1 identical over 7 bases. Germline CDR1 is SNHLY and CDR2 is FYNNEI. This CDR3 is built from 13 residues. Unmatched junction bases numbered 4, after V lost 7 bases and J lost 2 bases. The CDR3 region is CASMDRNNYGYTF. The CDR3 nucleotides read TGTGCCAGCATGGACAGGAACAACTATGGCTACACCTTC. Using reference TRBV2 and TRBJ1-2 for the parts outside the CDR3, the full variable domain is EPEVTQTPSHQVTQMGQEVILRCVPISNHLYFYWYRQILGQKVEFLVSFYNNEISEKSEIFDDQFSVERPDGSNFTLKIRSTKLEDSAMYFCASMDRNNYGYTFGSGTRLTVV.

The rearrangement joins TRBV19 to TRBJ1-1; D unresolved. This CDR3 comprises 14 residues. The germline V and J ends were trimmed by 6 bases and 1 base, with 12 bases remaining between them. Germline V gene lookup returns CDR1 LNHDA and CDR2 SQIVND (reference sequence). The CDR3 here is CASRPVEPNTEAFF. As DNA, the CDR3 is TGTGCCAGTAGGCCAGTGGAACCGAACACTGAAGCTTTCTTT.

This clonotype came up many times. The rearrangement joins TRBV5-5 to TRBJ2-3; unclear D gene. The CDR3 loop spans 15 amino acids. V was cut by 0 bases and J by 1 base, with 9 bases left in between. Germline lookup yields CDR1 SGHKS and CDR2 YYEKEE (reference sequence). The CDR3 DNA follows: TGTGCCAGCAGCTTGGCCTTGACCCGCACAGATACGCAGTATTTT. Amino acids: CASSLALTRTDTQYF.